This is a list of T cell receptor beta chains from one sample in a study of radiotherapy plus CTLA-4 blockade in lung cancer. Sequencing used immunoSEQ multiplex PCR; TCRdb keeps in-frame clones, though not all of them. The sample consists of some 32,000 clones, 70% of them appearing once. Sequenced here: peripheral blood, sampled from a patient treated with radiotherapy plus ipilimumab. The receptors originated from a human donor with non-small cell lung cancer who had stable disease on radiotherapy plus ipilimumab. Both conserved end residues are part of each CDR3. A D gene is named only where the DNA matches it firmly. Where a row states a size, it is once, few, many or the class of an expanded clone; other rows omit it.

J gene,clone size,D gene,V gene,CDR3 protein,CDR3 DNA
TRBJ2-1,-,-,TRBV2,CASSEIGTEQFF,TGTGCCAGCAGCGAAATTGGGACAGAGCAGTTCTTC
TRBJ1-1,-,-,TRBV5-1,CASSLTTMGYTEAFF,TGCGCCAGCAGCTTAACAACCATGGGGTACACTGAAGCTTTCTTT
TRBJ2-3,-,-,TRBV29-1,CSADLGADTQYF,TGCAGCGCCGATCTCGGGGCGGATACGCAGTATTTT
TRBJ2-1,-,TRBD1,TRBV11-2,CASSLGQGANNEQFF,TGTGCCAGCAGCTTAGGACAGGGGGCCAACAATGAGCAGTTCTTC
TRBJ2-5,-,TRBD2,TRBV7-9,CASSLGLAGGETQYF,TGTGCCAGCAGCCTAGGACTAGCGGGAGGAGAGACCCAGTACTTC
TRBJ2-5,medium-sized,TRBD2,TRBV4-3,CASSQDRGGGGETQYF,TGCGCCAGCAGCCAAGATCGCGGGGGAGGAGGGGAGACCCAGTACTTC
TRBJ2-5,-,TRBD2,TRBV6-6,CASRASGLETQYF,TGTGCCAGCAGAGCTAGCGGGCTGGAGACCCAGTACTTC
TRBJ2-7,few,-,TRBV27,CASSSNHVRQYF,TGTGCCAGCAGTTCAAACCATGTACGGCAGTACTTC
TRBJ2-2,-,-,TRBV2,CASKNELTGSAGELFF,TGTGCCAGCAAAAACGAACTAACAGGGTCGGCCGGGGAGCTGTTTTTT
TRBJ1-5,few,-,TRBV27,CASSLWSVGQYSNQPQHF,TGTGCCAGCAGTTTATGGAGTGTGGGTCAGTATAGCAATCAGCCCCAGCATTTT
TRBJ1-5,-,-,TRBV18,CASSPAMGLVDQPQHF,TGTGCCAGCTCACCGGCGATGGGCTTGGTGGATCAGCCCCAGCATTTT
TRBJ1-5,-,-,TRBV5-8,CASSRLRGSRNQPQHF,TGTGCCAGCAGCCGCCTACGGGGGTCCAGAAATCAGCCCCAGCATTTT
TRBJ2-2,-,-,TRBV2,CASSDNSDRKNTGELFF,TGTGCCAGCAGTGATAACTCGGACAGAAAGAACACCGGGGAGCTGTTTTTT
TRBJ2-1,once,TRBD2,TRBV19,CASSMGSGRAFYNEQFF,TGTGCCAGTAGTATGGGTAGCGGGAGGGCGTTCTACAATGAGCAGTTCTTC
TRBJ1-2,-,-,TRBV19,CASSFRTSPDGYTF,TGTGCCAGTAGTTTTAGGACATCGCCGGATGGCTACACCTTC
TRBJ1-5,-,TRBD1,TRBV7-8,CASSSRTGVGNQPQHF,TGTGCCAGCAGCTCCCGGACAGGGGTGGGCAATCAGCCCCAGCATTTT
TRBJ2-1,-,-,TRBV4-2,CASSQLAEKQFF,TGTGCCAGCAGCCAATTAGCGGAGAAACAGTTCTTC
TRBJ1-2,-,-,TRBV7-8,CASSPRGQALSYGYTF,TGTGCCAGCAGCCCCCGGGGGCAGGCTCTTAGCTATGGCTACACCTTC
TRBJ2-3,few,TRBD1,TRBV5-1,CASSEGQGRTDTQYF,TGCGCCAGCAGCGAAGGACAGGGTAGGACAGATACGCAGTATTTT
TRBJ1-5,-,-,TRBV28,CASSKNRGLENSNQPQHF,TGTGCCAGCAGCAAAAACCGGGGGCTAGAGAATAGCAATCAGCCCCAGCATTTT
TRBJ1-2,-,TRBD1,TRBV27,CASSLSGQGANYGYTF,TGTGCCAGCAGTTTATCCGGACAGGGGGCTAACTATGGCTACACCTTC
TRBJ2-1,-,TRBD1,TRBV6-6,CASIYKGQLNNEQFF,TGTGCCAGCATCTACAAGGGACAGCTAAACAATGAGCAGTTCTTC
TRBJ2-3,-,TRBD2,TRBV6-5,CASSAGGRPEDTQYF,TGTGCCAGCAGTGCTGGCGGGAGGCCGGAGGATACGCAGTATTTT
TRBJ2-1,-,-,TRBV11-2,CASSLFYGKAGNEQFF,TGTGCCAGCAGCTTATTCTACGGGAAAGCGGGTAATGAGCAGTTCTTC
TRBJ2-7,few,TRBD2,TRBV19,CASSRRTSGLGEQYF,TGTGCCAGTAGTCGCAGGACTAGCGGGCTGGGGGAGCAGTACTTC
TRBJ1-3,-,-,TRBV28,CASSYRSGNTIYF,TGTGCCAGCAGTTATCGCTCTGGAAACACCATATATTTT
TRBJ2-2,-,TRBD2,TRBV28,CASRIGAGETGELFF,TGTGCCAGCAGGATCGGCGCGGGAGAGACCGGGGAGCTGTTTTTT
TRBJ1-5,-,TRBD1,TRBV2,CASKWGQDNQPQHF,TGTGCCAGCAAATGGGGACAGGACAATCAGCCCCAGCATTTT
TRBJ2-1,-,-,TRBV7-9,CASSLGRERMASSYNEQFF,TGTGCCAGCAGCTTAGGACGGGAGCGCATGGCGAGCTCCTACAATGAGCAGTTCTTC
TRBJ2-3,-,TRBD2,TRBV5-1,CASSRPSGASTDTQYF,TGCGCCAGCAGCCGTCCTAGCGGAGCTAGCACAGATACGCAGTATTTT
TRBJ2-5,-,TRBD2,TRBV4-1,CASSRGLAGMVETQYF,TGCGCCAGCAGCCGCGGACTAGCGGGAATGGTTGAGACCCAGTACTTC
TRBJ1-2,-,-,TRBV10-3,CAISGDKGYGYTF,TGTGCCATCAGTGGGGACAAAGGGTATGGCTACACCTTC
TRBJ2-1,-,TRBD2,TRBV5-1,CASSSRGSGNDEQFF,TGCGCCAGCAGCTCCCGGGGTAGCGGGAATGATGAGCAGTTCTTC
TRBJ2-3,-,-,TRBV5-5,CASSPGIGPGGDTQYF,TGTGCCAGCAGCCCCGGTATTGGACCGGGCGGCGATACGCAGTATTTT
TRBJ1-1,-,-,TRBV5-8,CASSLVRVSGVLRGTEAFF,TGTGCCAGCAGCTTGGTAAGGGTCAGTGGAGTTCTTCGGGGCACTGAAGCTTTCTTT
TRBJ2-5,few,-,TRBV7-2,CASSLGLSGQGETQYF,TGTGCCAGCAGCTTAGGGCTTTCCGGGCAGGGAGAGACCCAGTACTTC
TRBJ1-1,-,-,TRBV7-3,CASSSQGSSTEAFF,TGTGCCAGCAGCTCACAGGGAAGTAGTACTGAAGCTTTCTTT
TRBJ2-1,-,TRBD2,TRBV7-9,CASSLPPRLAGVTDEQFF,TGTGCCAGCAGCTTACCCCCCCGACTAGCGGGAGTTACCGATGAGCAGTTCTTC
TRBJ2-7,medium-sized,-,TRBV28,CASSSEYEQYF,TGTGCCAGCAGTTCGGAGTACGAGCAGTACTTC
TRBJ1-1,-,-,TRBV19,CASSMTGTVNTEAFF,TGTGCCAGTAGTATGACTGGGACCGTGAACACTGAAGCTTTCTTT
TRBJ2-3,-,TRBD2,TRBV6-5,CASKDSGSITDTQYF,TGTGCCAGCAAGGATAGCGGGAGTATAACAGATACGCAGTATTTT
TRBJ2-2,-,TRBD2,TRBV7-2,CARQAGGSNTGELFF,TGTGCCAGACAAGCGGGAGGCTCGAACACCGGGGAGCTGTTTTTT
TRBJ1-1,-,-,TRBV7-9,CASSFGERAFF,TGTGCCAGCAGCTTCGGTGAAAGGGCTTTCTTT
TRBJ2-3,-,TRBD1,TRBV5-6,CASSRGQVGTDTQYF,TGTGCCAGCAGCAGGGGACAGGTCGGTACAGATACGCAGTATTTT
TRBJ2-1,-,TRBD2,TRBV4-1,CASSPTGTSNNEQFF,TGCGCCAGCAGCCCTACCGGGACTAGTAACAATGAGCAGTTCTTC